These T cell receptor beta chains were read from a single sample in a study of T cell responses to AZD1222 COVID-19 vaccine. Repertoires were generated with immunoSEQ multiplex PCR, while TCRdb's copy carries only in-frame clones and drops some. In the table there are about 180,000 clones, 90% to 95% of which are singletons. The source material was peripheral blood, sampled 28 days after the second dose of the MenACWY control vaccine. The receptor set was obtained from an adult who received the MenACWY meningococcal vaccine as a control. Each CDR3 is given with its conserved first and last residue. D genes are given only for firm matches. Not all rows give a size; the values are once, few, many and, for expanded clones, a class.

J gene: TRBJ1-2
clone size: .
V gene: TRBV10-2
D gene: TRBD1
CDR3 protein: CASSGYGQGAINSRYGYTF
CDR3 DNA: TGCGCCAGCAGTGGGTATGGACAGGGGGCCATAAATTCCCGGTATGGCTACACCTTC

J gene: TRBJ2-1
clone size: .
V gene: TRBV7-2
D gene: TRBD2
CDR3 protein: CASSLGPAGGHNEQFF
CDR3 DNA: TGTGCCAGCAGCTTAGGGCCAGCGGGGGGCCACAATGAGCAGTTCTTC

J gene: TRBJ1-5
clone size: .
V gene: TRBV2
D gene: .
CDR3 protein: CASSEGVNQPQHF
CDR3 DNA: TGTGCCAGCAGTGAAGGGGTAAATCAGCCCCAGCATTTT

J gene: TRBJ1-4
clone size: .
V gene: TRBV30
D gene: .
CDR3 protein: CAWSPSRREKLFF
CDR3 DNA: TGTGCCTGGAGCCCCTCACGGAGGGAAAAACTGTTTTTT

J gene: TRBJ2-7
clone size: .
V gene: TRBV10-3
D gene: TRBD1
CDR3 protein: CAISGTGGRIYEQYF
CDR3 DNA: TGTGCCATCAGTGGGACAGGGGGGAGGATCTACGAGCAGTACTTC

J gene: TRBJ1-5
clone size: .
V gene: TRBV28
D gene: .
CDR3 protein: CASSKRWGNQPQHF
CDR3 DNA: TGTGCCAGCAGTAAAAGGTGGGGAAATCAGCCCCAGCATTTT

J gene: TRBJ2-1
clone size: .
V gene: TRBV7-9
D gene: TRBD2
CDR3 protein: CASSPGTSGGASILYEQFF
CDR3 DNA: TGTGCCAGCAGCCCCGGGACTAGCGGGGGGGCCAGTATTTTGTATGAGCAGTTCTTC

J gene: TRBJ1-6
clone size: once
V gene: TRBV7-6
D gene: .
CDR3 protein: CASSLAGAGSPLHF
CDR3 DNA: TGTGCCAGCAGCTTAGCTGGGGCAGGATCACCCCTCCACTTT

J gene: TRBJ2-1
clone size: .
V gene: TRBV5-4
D gene: TRBD1
CDR3 protein: CASSFPGQYNEQFF
CDR3 DNA: TGTGCCAGCAGCTTTCCGGGACAGTACAATGAGCAGTTCTTC

J gene: TRBJ1-1
clone size: .
V gene: TRBV3-1/TRBV3-2
D gene: TRBD1
CDR3 protein: CASSHGDSFYTEAFF
CDR3 DNA: TGTGCCAGCAGCCACGGGGACAGTTTCTACACTGAAGCTTTCTTT

J gene: TRBJ2-1
clone size: .
V gene: TRBV2
D gene: TRBD2
CDR3 protein: CASSGGLAGGAEQFF
CDR3 DNA: TGTGCCAGCAGTGGAGGACTAGCGGGGGGCGCCGAGCAGTTCTTC

J gene: TRBJ1-6
clone size: .
V gene: TRBV5-6
D gene: .
CDR3 protein: CASSFFPSSYNSPLHF
CDR3 DNA: TGTGCCAGCAGCTTCTTCCCTAGCTCCTATAATTCACCCCTCCACTTT

J gene: TRBJ1-2
clone size: .
V gene: TRBV18
D gene: TRBD1
CDR3 protein: CASSPSTNRGYGYTF
CDR3 DNA: TGTGCCAGCTCACCTAGTACGAACAGGGGCTATGGCTACACCTTC

J gene: TRBJ1-4
clone size: .
V gene: TRBV5-1
D gene: .
CDR3 protein: CASSPDRFDEKLFF
CDR3 DNA: TGCGCCAGCAGCCCCGACAGGTTTGATGAAAAACTGTTTTTT

J gene: TRBJ1-6
clone size: .
V gene: TRBV7-2
D gene: .
CDR3 protein: CASSFSAAGSSALHF
CDR3 DNA: TGTGCCAGCAGCTTCTCCGCAGCAGGATCAAGCGCCCTCCACTTT

J gene: TRBJ1-4
clone size: .
V gene: TRBV29-1
D gene: .
CDR3 protein: CSARGGDNEKLFF
CDR3 DNA: TGCAGCGCCCGAGGGGGAGACAATGAAAAACTGTTTTTT

J gene: TRBJ1-6
clone size: .
V gene: TRBV5-1
D gene: .
CDR3 protein: CASSLVKGSPLHF
CDR3 DNA: TGCGCCAGCAGCTTGGTTAAGGGTTCACCCCTCCACTTT

J gene: TRBJ2-1
clone size: once
V gene: TRBV4-2
D gene: .
CDR3 protein: CASRGSGGVYEQFF
CDR3 DNA: TGTGCCAGCAGGGGGAGTGGGGGTGTCTATGAGCAGTTCTTC

J gene: TRBJ1-1
clone size: .
V gene: TRBV7-2
D gene: TRBD1
CDR3 protein: CASSLLPGGTEAFF
CDR3 DNA: TGTGCCAGCAGCCTACTTCCAGGGGGTACTGAAGCTTTCTTT

J gene: TRBJ1-5
clone size: .
V gene: TRBV19
D gene: .
CDR3 protein: CASRPGHSNQPQHF
CDR3 DNA: TGTGCCAGTCGACCGGGGCATAGCAATCAGCCCCAGCATTTT

J gene: TRBJ1-2
clone size: .
V gene: TRBV29-1
D gene: TRBD1
CDR3 protein: CSVGGQGGVDTF
CDR3 DNA: TGCAGCGTTGGGGGACAGGGGGGCGTCGACACCTTC

J gene: TRBJ2-1
clone size: once
V gene: TRBV5-1
D gene: .
CDR3 protein: CASSQGHSSYNEQFF
CDR3 DNA: TGCGCCAGCAGCCAGGGACACAGCTCCTACAATGAGCAGTTCTTC

J gene: TRBJ1-5
clone size: .
V gene: TRBV7-2
D gene: .
CDR3 protein: CASSLVPREPQHF
CDR3 DNA: TGTGCCAGCAGCTTGGTCCCGCGGGAGCCCCAGCATTTT

J gene: TRBJ1-2
clone size: .
V gene: TRBV6-1
D gene: .
CDR3 protein: CASSDTKQGFLGYTF
CDR3 DNA: TGTGCCAGCAGTGATACTAAACAGGGCTTCTTAGGCTACACCTTC

J gene: TRBJ2-5
clone size: .
V gene: TRBV3-1/TRBV3-2
D gene: TRBD2
CDR3 protein: CASSHSIAGTRETQYF
CDR3 DNA: TGTGCCAGCAGCCACTCAATAGCGGGGACTCGTGAGACCCAGTACTTC

J gene: TRBJ2-1
clone size: .
V gene: TRBV5-8
D gene: .
CDR3 protein: CASSLEQGGSYNEQFF
CDR3 DNA: TGTGCCAGCAGCCTGGAGCAGGGTGGGTCCTACAATGAGCAGTTCTTC

J gene: TRBJ1-4
clone size: .
V gene: TRBV19
D gene: .
CDR3 protein: CASKPGTDEKLFF
CDR3 DNA: TGTGCCAGTAAGCCAGGGACCGATGAAAAACTGTTTTTT

J gene: TRBJ1-2
clone size: .
V gene: TRBV11-2
D gene: .
CDR3 protein: CASSSHREHVF
CDR3 DNA: TGTGCCAGCAGCTCGCACAGGGAGCACGTCTTC